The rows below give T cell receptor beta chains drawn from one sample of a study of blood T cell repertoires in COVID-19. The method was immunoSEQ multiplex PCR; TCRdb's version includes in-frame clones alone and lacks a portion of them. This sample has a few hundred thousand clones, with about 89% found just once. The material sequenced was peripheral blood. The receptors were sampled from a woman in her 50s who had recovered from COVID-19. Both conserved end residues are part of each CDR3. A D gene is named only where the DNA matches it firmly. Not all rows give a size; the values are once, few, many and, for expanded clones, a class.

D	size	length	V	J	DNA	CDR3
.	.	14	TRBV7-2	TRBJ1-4	TGTGCCAGCAGCTCAGGGTTATGGGATGAAAAACTGTTTTTT	CASSSGLWDEKLFF
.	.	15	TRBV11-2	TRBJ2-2	TGTGCCAGCAGCTTGGGGAGACTAGTTCCCGGGGAGCTGTTTTTT	CASSLGRLVPGELFF
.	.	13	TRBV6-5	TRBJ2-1	TGTGCCAGCCGTCGGACTACCTACAATGAGCAGTTCTTC	CASRRTTYNEQFF
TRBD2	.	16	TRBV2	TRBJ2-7	TGTGCCAGCAGTGAAGACGGACTAGCGGGTACCTACGAGCAGTACTTC	CASSEDGLAGTYEQYF
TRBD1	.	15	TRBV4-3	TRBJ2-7	TGCGCCAGCAGCTACTTAGTGGACAGGGGCCACGAGCAGTACTTC	CASSYLVDRGHEQYF
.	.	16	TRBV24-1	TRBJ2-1	TGTGCCACCAGTTCTGTTTCAGGGTACACCTACAATGAGCAGTTCTTC	CATSSVSGYTYNEQFF
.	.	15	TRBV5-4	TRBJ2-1	TGTGCCAGCAGCCCCGCCCGGAGGGTCGACAATGAGCAGTTCTTC	CASSPARRVDNEQFF
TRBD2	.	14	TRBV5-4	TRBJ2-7	TGTGCCAGCAGTCCTAGCGGGTGGGAAAACGAGCAGTACTTC	CASSPSGWENEQYF
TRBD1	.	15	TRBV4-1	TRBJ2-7	TGCGCCAGCAGCCAAACAGGGGGCCCTTCCTACGAGCAGTACTTC	CASSQTGGPSYEQYF
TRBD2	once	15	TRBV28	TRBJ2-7	TGTGCCAGCAGTGCGCTGCTAGCGGGGATAGTCGAGCAGTACTTC	CASSALLAGIVEQYF
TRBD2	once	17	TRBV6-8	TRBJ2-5	TGTGCCAGCAGCCCCGGACTAGCGGGGGCCCACCAAGAGACCCAGTACTTC	CASSPGLAGAHQETQYF
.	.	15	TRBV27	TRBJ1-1	TGTGCCAGCAGTTTAGGGGCAGGCGGCAACACTGAAGCTTTCTTT	CASSLGAGGNTEAFF
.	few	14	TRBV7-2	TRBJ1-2	TGTGCCAGCAGCTTATCCAGGGCGAGTTTTGGCTACACCTTC	CASSLSRASFGYTF
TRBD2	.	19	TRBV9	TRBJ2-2	TGTGCCAGCACCGGACCTAGCGGGAGGGCCGGAGCGAACACCGGGGAGCTGTTTTTT	CASTGPSGRAGANTGELFF
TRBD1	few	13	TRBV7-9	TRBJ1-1	TGTGCCAGCAGCTACGGGACAGGGGGTGAAGCTTTCTTT	CASSYGTGGEAFF
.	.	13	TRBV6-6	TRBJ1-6	TGTGCCAGCAGGGACCGGACAGTGTCACCCCTCCACTTT	CASRDRTVSPLHF
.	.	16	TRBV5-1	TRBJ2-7	TGCGCCAGCAGCTCGGCCGACAGCAATCTTATCTACGAGCAGTACTTC	CASSSADSNLIYEQYF
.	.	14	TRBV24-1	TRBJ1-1	TGTGCCACCAGTGAGGGCAACCTGAACACTGAAGCTTTCTTT	CATSEGNLNTEAFF
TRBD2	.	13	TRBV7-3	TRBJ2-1	TGTGCCAGCAGCGTGACTAGCGGGGTAGAGCAGTTCTTC	CASSVTSGVEQFF
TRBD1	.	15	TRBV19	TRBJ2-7	TGTGCCAGTAGTAAGAAGGGGGCAGACTCGTACGAGCAGTACTTC	CASSKKGADSYEQYF
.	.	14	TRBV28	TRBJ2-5	TGTGCCAGCAAGCCCGCTTGGACACAAGAGACCCAGTACTTC	CASKPAWTQETQYF
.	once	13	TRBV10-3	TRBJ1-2	TGTGCCATAGGACCTTCCGGGGTTGGGAGCTACACCTTC	CAIGPSGVGSYTF
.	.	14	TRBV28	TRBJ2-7	TGTGCCAGCAGTCTCCGTGTCGGTATTTACGAGCAGTACTTC	CASSLRVGIYEQYF
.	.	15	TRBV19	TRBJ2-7	TGTGCCAGTAGTGGCCAAAGCAGGGGCAGCTACGAGCAGTACTTC	CASSGQSRGSYEQYF
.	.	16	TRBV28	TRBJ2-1	TGTGCCAGCAGCTATCTATCCCTCAGGGGATTACATGAGCAGTTCTTC	CASSYLSLRGLHEQFF
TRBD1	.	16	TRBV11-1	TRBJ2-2	TGTGCCAGCAGCTCCAGTCAGGGGGTGGGCACCGGGGAGCTGTTTTTT	CASSSSQGVGTGELFF